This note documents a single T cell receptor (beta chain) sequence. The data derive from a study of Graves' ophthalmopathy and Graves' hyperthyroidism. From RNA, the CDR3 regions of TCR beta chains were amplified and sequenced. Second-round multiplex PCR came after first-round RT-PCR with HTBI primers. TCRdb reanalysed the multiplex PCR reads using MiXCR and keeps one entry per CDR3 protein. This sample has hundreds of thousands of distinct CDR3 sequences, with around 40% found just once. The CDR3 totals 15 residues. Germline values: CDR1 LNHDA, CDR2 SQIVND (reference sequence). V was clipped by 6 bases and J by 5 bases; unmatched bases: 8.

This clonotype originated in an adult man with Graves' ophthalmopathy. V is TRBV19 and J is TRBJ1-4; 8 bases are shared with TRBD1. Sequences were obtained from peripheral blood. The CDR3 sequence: CASSDRGGRNEKLFF. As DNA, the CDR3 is TGTGCCAGTAGCGACAGGGGAGGGCGAAATGAAAAACTGTTTTTT.